The 8 T cell receptor beta chains reported below all come from one sample, sequenced in a study of blood T cell repertoires in COVID-19. Sequenced by immunoSEQ multiplex PCR; TCRdb stores in-frame clones only, minus some. Of about 42,000 clones detected, 70% to 80% appear once; the ten largest clones hold around 30%. The specimen was peripheral blood. The origin of the receptors is a woman in her 70s with acute or convalescent COVID-19.

The chain links TRBV13 to TRBJ2-1; perhaps TRBD2 as D (5 bases). The CDR3 spans 14 residues. The germline V gene has CDR1 PRHDT and CDR2 FYEKMQ (reference sequence). The ends were cut back, 5 bases at V and 7 bases at J, with 15 bases in the middle. The CDR3 here is CASSREGLVNEQFF. The CDR3 nucleotides are TGTGCCAGCAGCCGAGAGGGTCTGGTGAATGAGCAGTTCTTC.

V is TRBV28 and J is TRBJ1-5; D call uncertain. Germline CDR1 and CDR2: MDHEN and SYDVKM. This CDR3 has 15 amino acids. V was trimmed by 5 bases and J by 2 bases, leaving 13 bases between them. The CDR3 DNA reads as TGTGCCAGCAGTCACGCCGCCGGGGGCAATCAGCCCCAGCATTTT. Its translation: CASSHAAGGNQPQHF.

The chain is built from TRBV4-3 and TRBJ2-7; 9 bases map to TRBD1. Germline V lookup: CDR1 LGHNA, CDR2 YSLEER. V shed 2 bases, J shed 5 bases, and the junction held 7 bases outside the gene matches. This CDR3 contains 15 residues. CDR3 sequence (DNA): TGCGCCAGCAGCCAACTCGGACAGGGGCTACACGAGCAGTACTTC. Translated, it gives CASSQLGQGLHEQYF.

J is TRBJ2-2 and V is TRBV28; 9 bases agree with TRBD1. This CDR3 has 13 residues. Germline loops: CDR1 MDHEN, CDR2 SYDVKM. J was trimmed by 6 bases and V by 9 bases; bases with no gene match: 5. The CDR3 nucleotides read TGTGCCAGTAACAGGGGGCACTCCGGGGAGCTGTTTTTT. Protein sequence: CASNRGHSGELFF.

The DNA of the CDR3 is TGTGCCACCCGAAGAGGACTTTCTAGCAATCAGCCCCAGCATTTT. Protein product: CATRRGLSSNQPQHF. This rearrangement joins TRBV19 to TRBJ1-5; D not resolved. Germline V gene sequence: CDR1 LNHDA, CDR2 SQIVND (reference sequence). Trimming took off 10 bases at V and 0 bases at J, with 16 bases between the two ends. This CDR3 spans 15 amino acids.

The chain couples TRBV9 to TRBJ2-5, with 13 bases fitting TRBD2. The V gene's germline CDR1 is SGDLS and CDR2 YYNGEE. This CDR3 region has 15 residues. V shed 5 bases, J shed 5 bases, and the junction held 6 bases outside the gene matches. CDR3 amino acids: CASSSGLAGWETQYF. Here the CDR3 DNA reads TGTGCCAGCAGTTCGGGACTAGCGGGATGGGAGACCCAGTACTTC. The variable domain in full, completed from reference TRBV9 and TRBJ2-5, reads DSGVTQTPKHLITATGQRVTLRCSPRSGDLSVYWYQQSLDQGLQFLIQYYNGEERAKGNILERFSAQQFPDLHSELNLSSLELGDSALYFCASSSGLAGWETQYFGPGTRLLVL.

The chain links TRBV6-5 to TRBJ2-7; 9 bases are a match to TRBD1. V lost 6 bases and J lost 5; bases outside the gene matches: 11. The CDR3 is 15 residues long. The germline V gene has CDR1 MNHEY and CDR2 SVGAGI. As DNA, the CDR3 is TGTGCCAGCAGGGAGAGTGGGGACAGGGCGGACGAGCAGTACTTC. This codes for CASRESGDRADEQYF.

This chain's CDR3 is CASSLSISAYEQYF. The CDR3, as DNA: TGTGCCAGCAGTTTATCCATCTCGGCCTACGAGCAGTACTTC. The chain uses TRBV27 and TRBJ2-7; D ambiguous. CDR3 length: 14 amino acids. V lost 0 bases to trimming and J lost 2 bases, with 8 bases between them. Looked up from germline, CDR1 is MNHEY and CDR2 is SMNVEV (reference sequence).